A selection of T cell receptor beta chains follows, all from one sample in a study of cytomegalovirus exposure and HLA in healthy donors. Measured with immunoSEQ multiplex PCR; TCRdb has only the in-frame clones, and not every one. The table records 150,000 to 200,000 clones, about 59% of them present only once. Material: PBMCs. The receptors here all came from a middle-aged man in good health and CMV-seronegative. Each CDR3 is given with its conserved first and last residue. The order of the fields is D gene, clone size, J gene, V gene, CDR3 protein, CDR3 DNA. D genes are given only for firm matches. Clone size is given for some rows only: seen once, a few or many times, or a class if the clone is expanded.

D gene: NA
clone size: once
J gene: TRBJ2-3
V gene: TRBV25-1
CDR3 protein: CASNSNADTQYF
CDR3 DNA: TGTGCCAGCAATAGCAACGCAGATACGCAGTATTTT

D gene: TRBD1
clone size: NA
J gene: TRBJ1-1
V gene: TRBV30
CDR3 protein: CAWSSDRGTEAFF
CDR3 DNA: TGTGCCTGGAGTTCGGACAGGGGCACTGAAGCTTTCTTT

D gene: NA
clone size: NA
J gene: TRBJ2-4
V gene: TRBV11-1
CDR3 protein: CASSLGGAKNIQYF
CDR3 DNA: TGTGCCAGCAGCTTAGGGGGCGCCAAAAACATTCAGTACTTC

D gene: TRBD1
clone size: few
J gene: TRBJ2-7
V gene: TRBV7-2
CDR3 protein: CASSLVQGASYEQYF
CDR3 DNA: TGTGCCAGCAGCTTGGTTCAGGGGGCCTCCTACGAGCAGTACTTC

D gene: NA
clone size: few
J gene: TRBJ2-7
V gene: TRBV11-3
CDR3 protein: CASNTTKFYYEQYF
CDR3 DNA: TGTGCCAGCAACACCACCAAATTTTACTACGAGCAGTACTTC

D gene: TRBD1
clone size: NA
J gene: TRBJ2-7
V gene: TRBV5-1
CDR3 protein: CASSLTGTGDPEQYF
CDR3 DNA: TGCGCCAGCAGCTTGACCGGGACAGGGGATCCCGAGCAGTACTTC

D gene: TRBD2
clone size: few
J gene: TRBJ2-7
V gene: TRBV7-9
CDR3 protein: CSSSYRHIGQREPYEQYF
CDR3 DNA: TGTTCCAGCAGCTACCGACACATCGGGCAGCGGGAGCCCTACGAGCAGTACTTC

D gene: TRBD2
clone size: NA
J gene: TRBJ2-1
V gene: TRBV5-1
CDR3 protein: CASSFTAGVTWNEQFF
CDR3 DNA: TGCGCCAGCAGCTTTACGGCGGGGGTGACCTGGAATGAGCAGTTCTTC

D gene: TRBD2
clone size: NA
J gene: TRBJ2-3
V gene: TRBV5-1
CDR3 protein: CASSLYAGGARDTQYF
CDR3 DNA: TGCGCCAGCAGCTTGTATGCGGGGGGTGCCAGGGATACGCAGTATTTT

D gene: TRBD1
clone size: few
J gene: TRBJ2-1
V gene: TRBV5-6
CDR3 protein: CASSYGQGRNEQFF
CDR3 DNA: TGTGCCAGCAGCTACGGACAGGGGAGGAATGAGCAGTTCTTC

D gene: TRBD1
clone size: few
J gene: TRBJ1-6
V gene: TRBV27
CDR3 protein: CASSFGTANSPLHF
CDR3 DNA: TGTGCCAGCAGTTTCGGGACAGCGAATTCACCCCTCCACTTT

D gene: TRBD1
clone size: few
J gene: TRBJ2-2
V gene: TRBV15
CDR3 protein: CATSRDLGDRETGELFF
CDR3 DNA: TGTGCCACCAGCAGAGATCTTGGGGACAGGGAAACCGGGGAGCTGTTTTTT

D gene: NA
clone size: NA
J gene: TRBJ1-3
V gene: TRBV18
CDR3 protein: CASSTDPGQRNTIYF
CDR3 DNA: TGTGCCAGCTCAACGGACCCCGGACAGCGAAACACCATATATTTT

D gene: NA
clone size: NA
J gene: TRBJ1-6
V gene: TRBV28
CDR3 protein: CASSPSRSYNSPLHF
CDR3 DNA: TGTGCCAGCAGCCCGAGCCGCTCCTATAATTCACCCCTCCACTTT

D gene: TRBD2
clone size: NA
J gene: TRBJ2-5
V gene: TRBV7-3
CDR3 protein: CASSASGGVKETQYF
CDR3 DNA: TGTGCCAGCAGCGCTAGCGGGGGGGTCAAGGAGACCCAGTACTTC

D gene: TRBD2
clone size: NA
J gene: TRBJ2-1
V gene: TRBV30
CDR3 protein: CAWSVGVGSGGGEQFF
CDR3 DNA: TGTGCCTGGAGTGTAGGAGTTGGTAGCGGGGGAGGTGAGCAGTTCTTC

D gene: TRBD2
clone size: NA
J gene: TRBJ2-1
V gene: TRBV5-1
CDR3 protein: CASSAGGASYNEQFF
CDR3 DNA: TGCGCCAGCAGCGCGGGGGGCGCCTCCTACAATGAGCAGTTCTTC

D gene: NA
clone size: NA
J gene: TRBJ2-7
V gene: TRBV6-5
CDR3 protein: CASSKGGGSPYEQYF
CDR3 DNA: TGTGCCAGCAGTAAAGGGGGGGGGAGCCCCTACGAGCAGTACTTC

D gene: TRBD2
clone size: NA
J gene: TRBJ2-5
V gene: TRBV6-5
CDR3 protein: CASSSWSGGLQETQYF
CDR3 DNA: TGTGCCAGCAGTTCTTGGAGCGGGGGATTACAAGAGACCCAGTACTTC

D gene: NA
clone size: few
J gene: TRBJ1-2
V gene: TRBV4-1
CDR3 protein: CASSQLPRGYYGYTF
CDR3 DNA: TGCGCCAGCAGCCAATTGCCCCGGGGATACTATGGCTACACCTTC

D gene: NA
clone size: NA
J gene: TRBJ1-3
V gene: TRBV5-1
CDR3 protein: CASSLATGTSGNTIYF
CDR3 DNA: TGCGCCAGCAGCTTGGCGACAGGAACCTCTGGAAACACCATATATTTT

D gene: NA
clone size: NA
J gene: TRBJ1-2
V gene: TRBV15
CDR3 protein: CATSRDQGLGGYTF
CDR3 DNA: TGTGCCACCAGCAGAGATCAGGGTTTGGGTGGCTACACCTTC

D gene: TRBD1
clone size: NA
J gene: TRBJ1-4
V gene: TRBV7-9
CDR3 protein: CSSSFGQGSEKLFF
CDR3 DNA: TGTTCCAGCAGCTTTGGACAGGGGAGTGAAAAACTGTTTTTT

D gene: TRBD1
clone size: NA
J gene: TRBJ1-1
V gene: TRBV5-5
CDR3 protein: CASSRQGNTEAFF
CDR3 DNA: TGTGCCAGCAGCCGACAGGGGAACACTGAAGCTTTCTTT

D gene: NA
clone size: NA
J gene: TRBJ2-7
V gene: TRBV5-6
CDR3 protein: CASSRQGPSRAEQYF
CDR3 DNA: TGTGCCAGCAGCCGGCAGGGCCCCTCCCGGGCCGAGCAGTACTTC

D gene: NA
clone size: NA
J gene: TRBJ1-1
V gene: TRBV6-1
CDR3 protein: CASSDRGRMNTEAFF
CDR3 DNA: TGTGCCAGCAGTGACAGGGGTCGGATGAACACTGAAGCTTTCTTT

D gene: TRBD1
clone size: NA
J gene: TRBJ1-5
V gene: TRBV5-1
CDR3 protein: CASSWGTGSNQPQHF
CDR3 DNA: TGCGCCAGCAGCTGGGGGACAGGGAGCAATCAGCCCCAGCATTTT

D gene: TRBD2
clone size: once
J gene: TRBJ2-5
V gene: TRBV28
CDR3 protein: CASSPTSGSSLRETQYF
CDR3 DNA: TGTGCCAGCAGTCCGACTAGCGGGAGTTCGTTGCGAGAGACCCAGTACTTC

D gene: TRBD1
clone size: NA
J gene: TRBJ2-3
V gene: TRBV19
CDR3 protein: CASTRAGGSDTQYF
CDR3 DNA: TGTGCCAGTACCCGAGCAGGGGGCTCGGATACGCAGTATTTT

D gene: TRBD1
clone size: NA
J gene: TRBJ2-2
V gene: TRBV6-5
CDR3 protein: CASMGQSRTGELFF
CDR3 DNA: TGTGCCAGCATGGGACAGTCCCGCACCGGGGAGCTGTTTTTT

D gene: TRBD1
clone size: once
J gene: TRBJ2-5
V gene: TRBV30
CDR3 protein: CAWGAGRTGPETQYF
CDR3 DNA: TGTGCCTGGGGGGCCGGTAGGACAGGGCCAGAGACCCAGTACTTC

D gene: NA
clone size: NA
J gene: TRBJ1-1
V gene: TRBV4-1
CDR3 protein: CASSQGDWETGTEAFF
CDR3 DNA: TGCGCCAGCAGCCAAGGAGATTGGGAGACGGGAACTGAAGCTTTCTTT

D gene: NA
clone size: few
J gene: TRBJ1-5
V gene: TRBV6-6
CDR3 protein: CASSGPNQPQHF
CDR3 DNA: TGTGCCAGCAGTGGCCCCAATCAGCCCCAGCATTTT

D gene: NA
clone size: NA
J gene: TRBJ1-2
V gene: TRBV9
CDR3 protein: CASSPREGVGGGYTF
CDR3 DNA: TGTGCCAGCAGCCCAAGGGAAGGGGTAGGAGGGGGCTACACCTTC

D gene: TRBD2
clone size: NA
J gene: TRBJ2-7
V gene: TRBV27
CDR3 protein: CASSLSSSGSVEQYF
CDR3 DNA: TGTGCCAGCAGTTTATCAAGTAGCGGGAGTGTCGAGCAGTACTTC

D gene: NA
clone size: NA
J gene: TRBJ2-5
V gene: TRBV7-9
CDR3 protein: CASSLFRETQYF
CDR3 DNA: TGTGCCAGCAGCTTATTTCGGGAGACCCAGTACTTC

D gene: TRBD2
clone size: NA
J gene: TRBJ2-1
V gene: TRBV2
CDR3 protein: CASSEGGGSYNEQFF
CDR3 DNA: TGTGCCAGCAGTGAAGGGGGGGGCTCCTACAATGAGCAGTTCTTC

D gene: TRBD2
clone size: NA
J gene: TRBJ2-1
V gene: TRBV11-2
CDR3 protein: CASSFPSGSYNEQFF
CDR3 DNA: TGTGCCAGCAGCTTCCCGAGCGGGAGTTACAATGAGCAGTTCTTC

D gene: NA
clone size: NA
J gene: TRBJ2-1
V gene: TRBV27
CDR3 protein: CASIKGGSYNEQFF
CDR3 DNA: TGTGCCAGCATCAAGGGAGGCTCCTACAATGAGCAGTTCTTC

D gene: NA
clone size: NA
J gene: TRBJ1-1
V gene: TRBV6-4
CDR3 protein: CASRADSQAFF
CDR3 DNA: TGTGCCAGCAGAGCCGACAGTCAAGCTTTCTTT

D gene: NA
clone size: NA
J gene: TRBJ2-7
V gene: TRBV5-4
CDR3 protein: CASSLSTGNEQYF
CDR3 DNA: TGTGCCAGCAGCTTGAGTACCGGGAACGAGCAGTACTTC

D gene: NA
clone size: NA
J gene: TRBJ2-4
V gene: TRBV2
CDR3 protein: CASSTSGNIQYF
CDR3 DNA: TGTGCCAGCAGTACCAGCGGTAACATTCAGTACTTC

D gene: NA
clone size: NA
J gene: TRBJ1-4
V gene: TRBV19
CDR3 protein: CASSIIPNEKLFF
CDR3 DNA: TGTGCCAGTAGTATAATCCCGAATGAAAAACTGTTTTTT

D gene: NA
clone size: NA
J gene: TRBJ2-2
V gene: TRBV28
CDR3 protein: CASRSTDTGELFF
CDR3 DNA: TGTGCCAGCAGGTCGACAGACACCGGGGAGCTGTTTTTT

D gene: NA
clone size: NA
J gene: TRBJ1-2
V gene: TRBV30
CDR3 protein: CAWNQFSWRDYGYTF
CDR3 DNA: TGTGCCTGGAATCAGTTTAGTTGGCGGGACTATGGCTACACCTTC

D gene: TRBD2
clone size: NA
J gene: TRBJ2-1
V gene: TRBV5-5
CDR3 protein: CASSTTSGRVRNEQFF
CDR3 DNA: TGTGCCAGCAGCACGACTAGCGGGAGAGTGCGCAATGAGCAGTTCTTC

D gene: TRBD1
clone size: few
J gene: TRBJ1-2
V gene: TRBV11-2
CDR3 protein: CASSLGGTGPSNYGYTF
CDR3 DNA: TGTGCCAGCAGCTTAGGCGGGACAGGCCCTTCTAATTATGGCTACACCTTC

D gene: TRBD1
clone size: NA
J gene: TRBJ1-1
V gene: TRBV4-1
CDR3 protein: CASSQGQGVGTEAFF
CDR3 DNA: TGCGCCAGCAGCCAGGGACAGGGGGTAGGCACTGAAGCTTTCTTT

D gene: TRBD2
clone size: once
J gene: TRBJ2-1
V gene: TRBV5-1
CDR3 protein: CASSTGLADNEQFF
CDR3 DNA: TGCGCCAGCAGCACGGGACTAGCGGACAATGAGCAGTTCTTC

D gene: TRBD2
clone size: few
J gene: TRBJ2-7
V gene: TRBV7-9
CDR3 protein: CASSALLAGGNEQYF
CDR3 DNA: TGTGCCAGCAGCGCTTTACTAGCGGGAGGTAACGAGCAGTACTTC

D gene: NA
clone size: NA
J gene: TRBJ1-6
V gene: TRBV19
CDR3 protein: CASTFRGGNSPLHF
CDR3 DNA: TGTGCCAGTACGTTCAGGGGAGGGAATTCACCCCTCCACTTT

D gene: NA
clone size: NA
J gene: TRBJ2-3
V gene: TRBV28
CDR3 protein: CASSLFPRGSTDTQYF
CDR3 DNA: TGTGCCAGCAGTTTATTCCCCCGGGGATCCACAGATACGCAGTATTTT

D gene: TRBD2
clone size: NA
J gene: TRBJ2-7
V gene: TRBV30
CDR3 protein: CAWSVGTRTYEQYF
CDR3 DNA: TGTGCCTGGAGTGTCGGGACTAGAACCTACGAGCAGTACTTC